This T cell receptor (beta chain) was documented in a study of regulatory T cells in long-lasting Graves disease. Time point defined: newly diagnosed GD, antithyroid drugs for less than 3 months. PBMC RNA was the source of the TCR library. CDR3 size: 15 residues. The V and J ends lost 2 bases and 3 bases, in that order; junction bases with no gene match: 6. CDR1 SNHLY and CDR2 FYNNEI come from the germline V gene. This clonotype was seen at least ten times. Sequencing libraries for TCR beta were prepared with iRepertoire HTBI primers and Arm-PCR of CDR3 regions. TCRdb reanalysed the multiplex PCR reads using MiXCR and keeps one entry per CDR3 protein. This sample has 250,000 or so distinct CDR3 sequences; 20% to 25% occur once, and the top ten carry around 14%.

The TCR was taken from a female donor with Graves disease. The specimen comprised peripheral blood mononuclear cells (PBMCs), sampled at new diagnosis, from a patient treated with antithyroid drugs. The chain has TRBV2 and TRBJ2-7, with 8 positions matching TRBD1. The CDR3 DNA sequence: TGTGCCAGCAGTGAAAATCAGGGGGCCCACTACGAGCAGTACTTC. It encodes CASSENQGAHYEQYF.